These 19 T cell receptor beta chains share one sample of origin, sequenced in a study of beta chain features in type 1 diabetes (dated by TCRdb to 2016 to 2019). Libraries were constructed by the immunoSEQ multiplex PCR assay. The entire isolated RNA was reverse transcribed using the High Capacity cDNA Reverse Transcription Kit, and thus expressed TCRB transcripts were sequenced. Sourced from immuneACCESS, this table was stored by TCRdb with only in-frame sequences that have V and J called. A share of the clones is absent; for the studies checked, an unresolved V gene accounts for under half, and the remainder has no known explanation. Counted in this sample were 150,000 to 200,000 clones; about 13% of them appeared once. Jointly, the top ten make up approximately 0.62% of the sample. The sample comprised central memory CD4+ T cells from blood. These receptors were taken from a woman aged 18 to 35 in good health.

The CDR3 DNA follows: TGTGCCAGCAGCTTTCGCAGGCGGGGCGGCTACACCGGGGAGCTGTTTTTT. Translating it yields CASSFRRRGGYTGELFF. The rearrangement joins TRBV11-2 to TRBJ2-2; D possibly corresponds to TRBD2 (6 bases). The length of the CDR3 is 17 residues. The germline V gene encodes CDR1 SGHAT and CDR2 FQNNGV. V was clipped by 3 bases and J by 3 bases, with 17 bases between them. Combining the CDR3 with reference TRBV11-2 and TRBJ2-2 gives the whole variable domain EAGVAQSPRYKIIEKRQSVAFWCNPISGHATLYWYQQILGQGPKLLIQFQNNGVVDDSQLPKDRFSAERLKGVDSTLKIQPAKLEDSAVYLCASSFRRRGGYTGELFFGEGSRLTVL.

The chain is built from TRBV10-3 and TRBJ2-6; D is perhaps TRBD1 (7 bases). Deletions cut 9 bases from V and 1 base from J, with 16 bases between. The CDR3 is made up of 16 amino acids. CDR1 is ENHRY, CDR2 SYGVKD, per germline. CDR3 nucleotides: TGTGCCATAGATCAGGGGGGTATTTCTGGGGCCAACGTCCTGACTTTC. Protein: CAIDQGGISGANVLTF.

The chain uses TRBV4-2 and TRBJ1-2, with 8 bases matching TRBD1. Germline CDR1 is LGHNA and CDR2 is YNFKEQ. This CDR3 is built from 16 residues. Losses at the gene ends were 3 bases for V and 1 base for J; bases not matched to a gene: 7. CDR3 DNA sequence: TGTGCCAGCAGCCACGATGACGACAGGGGTAACTATGGCTACACCTTC. This codes for CASSHDDDRGNYGYTF.

This clone was counted between two and nine times. The chain couples TRBV5-1 to TRBJ1-1; D gene ambiguous. The germline gives CDR1 SGHRS, CDR2 YFSETQ. V lost 4 bases to trimming and J lost 0 bases, with 7 bases between them. The CDR3 has 13 amino acids. The CDR3 DNA sequence: TGCGCCAGCAGCGGAGGAATGAACACTGAAGCTTTCTTT. The encoded protein is CASSGGMNTEAFF.

CDR3 sequence (DNA): TGTGCCAGCATTTCTAGCCGGAGGGGCACCGGGGAGCTGTTTTTT. Its translation: CASISSRRGTGELFF. This rearrangement joins TRBV6-6 to TRBJ2-2, with a tentative D call TRBD2 (6 bases). Trimming pared 7 bases from V and 4 bases from J, leaving 16 bases between. The germline CDR1 and CDR2 sequences are MNHNY and SVGAGI (reference sequence). The CDR3 runs 15 residues.

A few counts support this clone. This chain connects TRBV5-1 to TRBJ2-1, with 9 bases aligning to TRBD2. The V gene's germline CDR1 is SGHRS and CDR2 YFSETQ. The CDR3 is made up of 16 amino acids. The junction had 13 bases not matched to a gene; V was cut back by 3 bases and J by 9 bases. CDR3 in DNA: TGCGCCAGCAGCTACGAGACTAGCGGAATTTTTAGTGAGCAGTTCTTC. Translating it yields CASSYETSGIFSEQFF.

V is TRBV7-2 and J is TRBJ2-1; D may be TRBD2 (6 bases). V was shortened by 3 bases and J by 2 bases, with 14 bases between the two germline ends. The germline gives CDR1 SGHTA, CDR2 FQGNSA. The CDR3 totals 16 residues. Here the CDR3 DNA reads TGTGCCAGCAGCTTCGTGGAGGGAGCGGCCTACAATGAGCAGTTCTTC. This gives the protein CASSFVEGAAYNEQFF.

The chain recombines TRBV5-1 with TRBJ2-4; 8 bases fit TRBD2. With 0 bases clipped from V and 9 bases from J, the junction kept 2 bases outside the gene matches. Germline V gives CDR1 SGHRS, CDR2 YFSETQ. This CDR3 has 13 residues. In nucleotides, the CDR3 is TGCGCCAGCAGCTTGGAGCGGGGGAGCATTCAGTACTTC. Translating gives CASSLERGSIQYF.

This clone was found a few times. The chain couples TRBV5-4 to TRBJ1-2, with D possibly being TRBD1 (6 bases). V dropped 0 bases and J dropped 0 bases, with 9 bases sitting between them. This CDR3 contains 15 residues. CDR1 and CDR2 (germline): SGHNT, YYREEE (reference sequence). CDR3 region: CASSLAGTTNYGYTF. The CDR3 region has the DNA TGTGCCAGCAGCTTGGCCGGGACAACTAACTATGGCTACACCTTC.

Written as DNA, the CDR3 is TGCAGCGCTGGACAGGGCCCACCTACCGGGGAGCTGTTTTTT. Protein product: CSAGQGPPTGELFF. V is TRBV29-1 and J is TRBJ2-2; TRBD1 agrees at 8 bases. The V gene's germline CDR1 is SQVTM and CDR2 ANQGSEA. This CDR3 contains 14 residues. Germline trimming cut 7 bases from V and 5 bases from J; bases unmatched to any gene: 9.

This clone was seen a handful of times. The chain employs TRBV28 and TRBJ2-1; 11 nucleotides align to TRBD2. Germline V gives CDR1 MDHEN, CDR2 SYDVKM. The CDR3 totals 16 residues. V shed 4 bases, J shed 7 bases, and the junction held 9 bases outside the gene matches. CDR3 region: CASSSLAGGLRNEQFF. As DNA, the CDR3 is TGTGCCAGCAGTTCTTTAGCGGGAGGGTTGCGGAATGAGCAGTTCTTC.

This clone has at least ten counts. The V and J genes are TRBV7-8 and TRBJ2-1; 7 bases are shared with TRBD2. Trimming at V came to 7 bases and at J to 6 bases, leaving 15 bases not matched to a gene. The CDR3 is 16 amino acids. Germline values: CDR1 SGHVS, CDR2 FQNEAQ. The CDR3 DNA sequence: TGTGCCAGCACTCCTGGGGGGGGAAGGACGGCCAATGAGCAGTTCTTC. Amino acids: CASTPGGGRTANEQFF.

The rearrangement joins TRBV5-1 to TRBJ1-1; D is perhaps TRBD1 (5 bases). Trimming left V 4 bases short and J 5 bases short, with 12 bases between. The CDR3 contains 13 residues. Germline V gives CDR1 SGHRS, CDR2 YFSETQ. CDR3 in amino acids: CASSPGGGTEAFF. The CDR3 nucleotides are TGCGCCAGCAGCCCTGGTGGGGGGACTGAAGCTTTCTTT.

The chain carries TRBV11-2 and TRBJ2-3, with D maybe TRBD2 (6 bases). CDR1 is SGHAT and CDR2 is FQNNGV in the germline V gene. The CDR3 runs to 14 residues. V lost 2 bases, J lost 6 bases, and 12 bases lay in between. CDR3 coding DNA: TGTGCCAGCAGCTTACTAGCGAGATGGGATACGCAGTATTTT. Residues: CASSLLARWDTQYF. The whole variable domain, remainder taken from reference TRBV11-2 and TRBJ2-3, is EAGVAQSPRYKIIEKRQSVAFWCNPISGHATLYWYQQILGQGPKLLIQFQNNGVVDDSQLPKDRFSAERLKGVDSTLKIQPAKLEDSAVYLCASSLLARWDTQYFGPGTRLTVL.

V usage is TRBV7-9 and J usage is TRBJ1-5; D call uncertain. The CDR3 is 13 residues long. With 1 base removed from V and 7 bases from J, the gap between germline ends came to 8 bases. CDR1 is SEHNR, CDR2 FQNEAQ, per germline (reference sequence). The CDR3 DNA reads as TGTGCCAGCAGCTTAGACAGCACCCAGCCCCAGCATTTT. Residues: CASSLDSTQPQHF. Full variable domain (rest looked up from reference TRBV7-9 and TRBJ1-5): DTGVSQNPRHKITKRGQNVTFRCDPISEHNRLYWYRQTLGQGPEFLTYFQNEAQLEKSRLLSDRFSAERPKGSFSTLEIQRTEQGDSAMYLCASSLDSTQPQHFGDGTRLSIL.

This clone has more than one count but fewer than ten. CDR3 sequence: CASSPTEGTGETQYF. The CDR3 DNA reads as TGTGCCAGCAGCCCTACTGAGGGAACGGGAGAGACCCAGTACTTC. V is TRBV11-1 and J is TRBJ2-7, with a weak D call TRBD2 (5 bases). The closer fit of TRBJ2-5 to the DNA end suggests the J call may be wrong. This CDR3 has 15 amino acids. Germline V lookup: CDR1 SGHAT, CDR2 FQDESV (reference sequence).

Comments on this clone: This may be a read error, as it is one base from a much larger clone. The chain is built from TRBV28 and TRBJ2-7; no firm D call. The germline V gene encodes CDR1 MDHEN and CDR2 SYDVKM. The CDR3 has 12 residues. V lost 2 bases and J 4 bases, leaving 6 bases between the germline ends. The CDR3, as DNA: TGTGCCAGCAGTTTACAGAAATACGAGCAGTACTTC. Residues: CASSLQKYEQYF.

V is TRBV27 and J is TRBJ2-1, with D possibly matching TRBD2 (6 bases). V was cut by 6 bases and J by 6 bases, with 18 bases left in between. This CDR3 contains 15 residues. CDR1 MNHEY and CDR2 SMNVEV come from the germline V gene (reference sequence). DNA of the CDR3: TGTGCCAGCAGCAGCGGGCGAGGGGTTCGCAATGAGCAGTTCTTC. Residues: CASSSGRGVRNEQFF.

This clone has only a few counts. The rearrangement joins TRBV5-4 to TRBJ2-5; TRBD1 might be the D (6 bases). V dropped 5 bases and J dropped 3 bases, with 14 bases sitting between them. This CDR3 has 14 residues. Germline V CDR1 and CDR2: SGHNT, YYREEE (reference sequence). The CDR3, as DNA: TGTGCCAGCAGTTTACAGGGTGGAAAAGAGACCCAGTACTTC. Protein: CASSLQGGKETQYF.